The 27 T cell receptor beta chains below were found in one sample sequenced in a study of CD8 T cells in ankylosing spondylitis. TCRdb re-derived calls from the 5' RACE reads in MiXCR, one entry per CDR3 protein. The sample carries a few hundred thousand distinct CDR3 sequences, about 10% recorded once. The material sequenced was blood, either unsorted or a sorted T cell fraction (not recorded which). Receptor source: a male donor with ankylosing spondylitis or in good health (not recorded which).

This clonotype showed up many times. The chain joins TRBV6-5 to TRBJ1-6; tentatively, D is TRBD1 (6 bases). Germline values: CDR1 MNHEY, CDR2 SVGAGI. This CDR3 comprises 18 residues. V was trimmed by 0 bases and J by 0 bases, leaving 12 bases between them. DNA for the CDR3: TGTGCCAGCAGTTACTCGTACAGGGAGAGCTCCTATAATTCACCCCTCCACTTT. This codes for CASSYSYRESSYNSPLHF.

This clonotype was detected ten times or more. CDR3 in DNA: TGCGCCAGCAGCTGGGACACCTTATACAATGAGCAGTTCTTC. This translates into CASSWDTLYNEQFF. The chain joins TRBV5-1 to TRBJ2-1; TRBD1 might be the D (6 bases). In germline, CDR1 is SGHRS, CDR2 YFSETQ. V lost 3 bases, J lost 4 bases, and 11 bases lay in between. The CDR3 has 14 amino acids.

The table lists this clonotype with many counts. This rearrangement joins TRBV5-1 to TRBJ1-2; D might be TRBD1 (6 bases). Between the trimmed V and J ends, which lost 0 bases and 7 bases, there was a span of 10 bases. The CDR3 loop spans 13 amino acids. The germline CDR1 and CDR2 sequences are SGHRS and YFSETQ. This CDR3 reads CASSLARGSGYTF. CDR3 nucleotide sequence: TGCGCCAGCAGCTTGGCCAGGGGCTCTGGCTACACCTTC.

This clonotype was seen repeatedly, ten times or more. The chain joins TRBV7-8 to TRBJ2-7; unclear D gene. In germline, CDR1 is SGHVS, CDR2 FQNEAQ. The CDR3 contains 12 residues. Trimming removed 5 bases from V and 6 bases from J, with 11 bases in between. CDR3 region: CASSPWVGEQYF. The CDR3 DNA follows: TGTGCCAGCAGCCCCTGGGTGGGCGAGCAGTACTTC. The whole variable domain, filled in from reference TRBV7-8 and TRBJ2-7, reads GAGVSQSPRYKVAKRGQDVALRCDPISGHVSLFWYQQALGQGPEFLTYFQNEAQLDKSGLPSDRFFAERPEGSVSTLKIQRTQQEDSAVYLCASSPWVGEQYFGPGTRLTVT.

Ten or more counts support this clonotype. V gene TRBV5-1 combines with J gene TRBJ1-4, with 8 positions matching TRBD1. Unmatched junction bases numbered 3, after V lost 4 bases and J lost 4 bases. The CDR3 consists of 14 residues. The germline CDR1 and CDR2 sequences are SGHRS and YFSETQ. CDR3: CASSPGQGNEKLFF. CDR3 DNA sequence: TGCGCCAGCAGCCCCGGACAGGGTAATGAAAAACTGTTTTTT.

This clonotype was picked up a small number of times. This chain uses TRBV5-1 with TRBJ2-3; 7 bases are a match to TRBD2. Trimming cost V 0 bases and J 6 bases; bases outside gene matches: 4. The germline CDR1 and CDR2 sequences are SGHRS and YFSETQ. This CDR3 has 14 residues. DNA for the CDR3: TGCGCCAGCAGCTTGGCCGGGGGGATGGATACGCAGTATTTT. Its translation: CASSLAGGMDTQYF.

CDR3 nucleotide sequence: TGTGCCAGCAGTTCCCCCCCGGCAGGGGTCTACGAGCAGTACTTC. As protein: CASSSPPAGVYEQYF. V usage is TRBV6-6 and J usage is TRBJ2-7, with D possibly TRBD1 on 6 matching bases. V dropped 4 bases and J dropped 3 bases, with 16 bases sitting between them. This CDR3 is built from 15 residues. Per the germline V gene, CDR1 is MNHNY and CDR2 is SVGAGI (reference sequence).

Many counts were recorded for this clonotype. The chain is built from TRBV28 and TRBJ2-7; TRBD2 might be the D (6 bases). Looked up from germline, CDR1 is MDHEN and CDR2 is SYDVKM. This CDR3 contains 15 residues. Between the trimmed V and J ends, which lost 6 bases and 3 bases, there was a span of 18 bases. The CDR3 region is CASSPGRGGDYEQYF. Here the CDR3 DNA reads TGTGCCAGCAGCCCCGGGCGGGGAGGAGACTACGAGCAGTACTTC. Filled out from reference TRBV28 and TRBJ2-7, the complete variable domain reads DVKVTQSSRYLVKRTGEKVFLECVQDMDHENMFWYRQDPGLGLRLIYFSYDVKMKEKGDIPEGYSVSREKKERFSLILESASTNQTSMYLCASSPGRGGDYEQYFGPGTRLTVT.

This clonotype was seen many times. The chain combines TRBV10-3 with TRBJ1-1, with D tentatively TRBD1 (6 bases). Germline lookup yields CDR1 ENHRY and CDR2 SYGVKD. The CDR3 spans 16 residues. With 3 bases removed from V and 1 base from J, the gap between germline ends came to 15 bases. The chain's CDR3 is CAISDPRRQANTEAFF. CDR3 in DNA: TGTGCCATCAGTGACCCTAGACGACAGGCGAACACTGAAGCTTTCTTT.

The chain couples TRBV5-1 to TRBJ2-5; no clear D. This CDR3 is 15 amino acids long. The V end lost 4 bases, the J end lost 2 bases, and 15 bases lay between the germline ends. Per the germline V gene, CDR1 is SGHRS and CDR2 is YFSETQ. The CDR3 sequence: CASSPRHGDQETQYF. The CDR3, as DNA: TGCGCCAGCAGCCCACGACACGGAGATCAAGAGACCCAGTACTTC.

Only a few counts were recorded for this clonotype. A much larger clone lies one base from this, so it may be a read error. The V call is TRBV5-1, the J call TRBJ2-7, with no clear D. CDR3 length: 14 residues. In germline, CDR1 is SGHRS, CDR2 YFSETQ. The V end was cut by 0 bases, the J end by 0 bases, with 7 bases between. The CDR3 coding sequence is TGCGCCAGCAGCTTGGGAGTCAGCTCCTACGAGCAGTACTTC. It encodes CASSLGVSSYEQYF. Full variable domain (missing parts from reference TRBV5-1 and TRBJ2-7): KAGVTQTPRYLIKTRGQQVTLSCSPISGHRSVSWYQQTPGQGLQFLFEYFSETQRNKGNFPGRFSGRQFSNSRSEMNVSTLELGDSALYLCASSLGVSSYEQYFGPGTRLTVT.

The chain has TRBV18 and TRBJ2-5, with TRBD1 matching over 7 bases. V trimming: 3 bases; J trimming: 1 base; junction bases outside the gene matches: 2. The CDR3 has 14 amino acids. Germline V gene sequence: CDR1 KGHSH, CDR2 LQKENI. CDR3 bases: TGTGCCAGCTCACCGTGGGACAGCCAAGAGACCCAGTACTTC. It encodes CASSPWDSQETQYF.

This clonotype was seen more than once but under ten times. The chain combines TRBV3-1 with TRBJ2-4; D unclear. CDR3 length: 17 amino acids. Trimming stripped 3 bases from V and 0 bases from J, with 15 bases between. Germline V gene data show CDR1 as LGHDT and CDR2 as YNNKEL (reference sequence). DNA for the CDR3: TGTGCCAGCAGCCAGGTCGCACAGAGTCTAGCCAAAAACATTCAGTACTTC. Protein: CASSQVAQSLAKNIQYF. The full variable domain, with the rest looked up from reference TRBV3-1 and TRBJ2-4, is DTAVSQTPKYLVTQMGNDKSIKCEQNLGHDTMYWYKQDSKKFLKIMFSYNNKELIINETVPNRFSPKSPDKAHLNLHINSLELGDSAVYFCASSQVAQSLAKNIQYFGAGTRLSVL.

J is TRBJ2-3 and V is TRBV29-1, with 7 bases lining up with TRBD1. This CDR3 has 15 amino acids. From germline, CDR1 is SQVTM and CDR2 ANQGSEA. V lost 3 bases and J lost 9; bases outside the gene matches: 15. CDR3 sequence reads: CSVEPAPAAQGTQYF. The CDR3 DNA sequence: TGCAGCGTTGAGCCAGCCCCGGCCGCACAGGGGACGCAGTATTTT.

The V call is TRBV20-1, the J call TRBJ1-3; 10 nucleotides line up with TRBD1. Germline lookup yields CDR1 DFQATT and CDR2 SNEGSKA (reference sequence). The CDR3 sequence is 14 residues long. The V segment lost 5 bases and the J segment 4 bases; nucleotides outside the gene matches: 5. The CDR3 DNA is TGCAGTGCTGGGACAGGGGCCGAAGGAAACACCATATATTTT. Amino acids: CSAGTGAEGNTIYF.

This clonotype was counted many times. This chain uses TRBV20-1 with TRBJ1-1; 7 bases line up with TRBD1. Germline CDR1 DFQATT, CDR2 SNEGSKA (reference sequence). The ends lost 1 base at V and 3 bases at J; junction bases unmatched: 5. CDR3 length: 14 amino acids. As DNA, the CDR3 is TGCAGTGCTAGAGGCGCAGGGGGGGACACTGAAGCTTTCTTT. This sequence encodes CSARGAGGDTEAFF.

This clonotype was seen repeatedly, ten times or more. J is TRBJ2-3 and V is TRBV4-1, with a weak D call TRBD2 (6 bases). The CDR3 is 18 amino acids. The V end lost 2 bases, the J end lost 2 bases, and 20 bases lay between the germline ends. Germline V gene sequence: CDR1 MGHRA, CDR2 YSYEKL. The CDR3 loop reads CASSQIVGGRRATDTQYF. The CDR3, as DNA: TGCGCCAGCAGCCAAATCGTGGGGGGTCGTCGCGCCACAGATACGCAGTATTTT.

CDR3 sequence reads: CASSRPSSEQYF. Written as DNA, the CDR3 is TGTGCCAGCAGTCGACCATCGAGCGAGCAGTACTTC. V and J are TRBV12-3 or TRBV12-4 and TRBJ2-7; D ambiguous. CDR3 size: 12 residues. Between the trimmed V and J ends, which lost 5 bases and 6 bases, there was a span of 11 bases.

Points on this clonotype: This may stem from a read error, because a much larger clone lies one nucleotide away. This chain joins TRBV5-1 and TRBJ1-4, with D perhaps TRBD1 (6 bases). Germline-derived CDR1 and CDR2 are SGHRS and YFSETQ. This CDR3 is built from 16 residues. CDR3 nucleotide sequence: TGCGCCAGCAGCTTGGAGGGGGACGCAACTAATGATAAACTGTTTTTT. Translated, it gives CASSLEGDATNDKLFF.

This clonotype was found many times. The chain carries TRBV5-1 and TRBJ2-1, with 7 bases lining up with TRBD1. Germline-derived CDR1 and CDR2 are SGHRS and YFSETQ. The CDR3 contains 16 residues. The junction had 6 bases not matched to a gene; V was cut back by 3 bases and J by 0 bases. DNA of the CDR3: TGCGCCAGCAGCTGGGACAGCCTCCGCTCCTACAATGAGCAGTTCTTC. Its protein is CASSWDSLRSYNEQFF.

This clonotype was seen ten or more times. This chain links TRBV12-3 or TRBV12-4 with TRBJ2-7; no firm D call. V was cut by 2 bases and J by 3 bases, with 14 bases left in between. The CDR3 covers 15 residues. The CDR3 coding sequence is TGTGCCAGCAGTTTACTTGGAGTTGGTCACTACGAGCAGTACTTC. Its protein is CASSLLGVGHYEQYF.

This clonotype was seen ten or more times. The chain recombines TRBV20-1 with TRBJ2-2, with TRBD1 matching over 8 bases. J was trimmed by 1 base and V by 5 bases; bases with no gene match: 6. The germline CDR1 and CDR2 sequences are DFQATT and SNEGSKA (reference sequence). The CDR3 is 15 amino acids. CDR3 region: CSAARTGKNTGELFF. The CDR3 coding sequence is TGCAGTGCTGCCCGGACAGGGAAGAACACCGGGGAGCTGTTTTTT.

This chain uses TRBV4-1 with TRBJ2-7; D perhaps matches TRBD2 (6 bases). Trimming cost V 2 bases and J 2 bases, with 16 bases left between them. CDR1 is MGHRA, CDR2 YSYEKL, per germline. The CDR3 extends over 16 amino acids. Written as DNA, the CDR3 is TGCGCCAGCAGCCAACTGCCCGGGGGTGAGGCCTACGAGCAGTACTTC. It translates to CASSQLPGGEAYEQYF.

There are many counts of this clonotype. This chain connects TRBV5-1 to TRBJ2-7, with TRBD2 matching 11 bases. Germline lookup yields CDR1 SGHRS and CDR2 YFSETQ. V dropped 4 bases and J dropped 6; count of bases not matched to a gene: 6. The CDR3 is 14 amino acids. The CDR3: CASSDTSGSGEQYF. The CDR3 DNA is TGCGCCAGCAGCGACACTAGCGGGAGTGGCGAGCAGTACTTC.

This clonotype was seen many times. CDR3 loop: CASSLSRSGRSGEQYF. The CDR3 coding sequence is TGTGCCAGCAGTTTATCCCGTAGCGGGAGGTCGGGCGAGCAGTACTTC. The rearrangement joins TRBV12-3 or TRBV12-4 to TRBJ2-7, with 10 positions matching TRBD2. This CDR3 has 16 amino acids. V shed 2 bases and J 6 bases; nucleotides not matched to a gene: 10.

This clonotype was found many times. The V and J genes are TRBV10-3 and TRBJ2-2, with a possible D match to TRBD2 (5 bases). V lost 4 bases and J 3 bases, leaving 12 bases between the germline ends. CDR1 and CDR2 (germline): ENHRY, SYGVKD. The CDR3 spans 15 residues. Here the CDR3 reads CAISVGKGDTGELFF. The CDR3 DNA reads as TGTGCCATCAGTGTGGGGAAGGGAGACACCGGGGAGCTGTTTTTT.

This clonotype came up many times. The chain recombines TRBV5-1 with TRBJ1-4; D remains ambiguous. The CDR3 runs to 13 residues. With 5 bases removed from V and 8 bases from J, the gap between germline ends came to 13 bases. The V gene's germline CDR1 is SGHRS and CDR2 YFSETQ. CDR3 residues: CASSSSGSEKLFF. Here the CDR3 DNA reads TGCGCCAGCAGTAGTTCCGGCTCGGAAAAACTGTTTTTT.